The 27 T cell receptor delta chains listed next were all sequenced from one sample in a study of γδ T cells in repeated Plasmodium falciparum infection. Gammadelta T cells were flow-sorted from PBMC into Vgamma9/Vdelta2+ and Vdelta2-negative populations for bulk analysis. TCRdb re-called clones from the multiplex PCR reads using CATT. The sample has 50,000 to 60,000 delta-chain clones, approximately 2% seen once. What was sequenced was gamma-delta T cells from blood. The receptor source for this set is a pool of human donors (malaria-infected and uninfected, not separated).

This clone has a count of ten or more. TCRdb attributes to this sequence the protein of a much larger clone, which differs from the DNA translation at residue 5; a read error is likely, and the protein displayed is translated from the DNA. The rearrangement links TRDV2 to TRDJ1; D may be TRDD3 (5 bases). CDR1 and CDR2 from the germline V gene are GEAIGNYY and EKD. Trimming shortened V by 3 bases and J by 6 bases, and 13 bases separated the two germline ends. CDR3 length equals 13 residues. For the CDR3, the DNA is TGTGCCTGTGACGCCGTAGGGGACCATAAACTCATCTTT. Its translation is CACDAVGDHKLIF.

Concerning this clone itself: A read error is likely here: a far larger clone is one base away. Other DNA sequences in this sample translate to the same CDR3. CDR3 amino acids: CACEGGIRCSWDTRQMFF. CDR3 nucleotides: TGTGCCTGCGAAGGGGGGATACGCTGCTCCTGGGACACCCGACAGATGTTTTTC. This rearrangement joins TRDV2 to TRDJ3; 10 bases are a match to TRDD3. The J gene is absent in TCRdb and was assigned here via DNA matching to germline. CDR3 length equals 18 residues. Germline V CDR1 and CDR2: GEAIGNYY, EKD. Unmatched junction bases numbered 8, after V lost 7 bases and J lost 0 bases.

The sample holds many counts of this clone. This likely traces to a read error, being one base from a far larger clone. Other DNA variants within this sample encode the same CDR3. CDR3 nucleotides: TGTGCTCTTGGGGAAACCTACAGGCCGGCTTGGACATTCCGCCCCGATAAGCTCATCTTT. Translation gives CALGETYRPAWTFRPDKLIF. V usage is TRDV1 and J usage is TRDJ1; a possible D gene is TRDD2 (5 bases). The CDR3 sequence is 20 residues long. Looked up from germline, CDR1 is TSWWSYY and CDR2 is QGS.

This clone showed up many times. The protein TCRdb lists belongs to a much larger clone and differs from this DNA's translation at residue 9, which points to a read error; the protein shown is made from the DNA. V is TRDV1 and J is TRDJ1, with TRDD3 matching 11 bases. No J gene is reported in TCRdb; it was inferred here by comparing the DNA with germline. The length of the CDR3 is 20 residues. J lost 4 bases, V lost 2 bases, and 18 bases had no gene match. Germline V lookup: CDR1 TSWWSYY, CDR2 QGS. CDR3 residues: CALGESSYIWGIPGGDKLIF. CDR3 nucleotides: TGTGCTCTTGGGGAATCCTCCTACATCTGGGGGATACCGGGAGGCGATAAACTCATCTTT.

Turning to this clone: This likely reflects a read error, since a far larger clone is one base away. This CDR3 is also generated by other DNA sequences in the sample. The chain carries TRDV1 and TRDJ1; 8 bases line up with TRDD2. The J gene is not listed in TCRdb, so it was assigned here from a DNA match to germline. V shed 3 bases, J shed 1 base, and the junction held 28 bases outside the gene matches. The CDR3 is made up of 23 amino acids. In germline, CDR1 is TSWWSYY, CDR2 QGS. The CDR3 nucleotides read TGTGCTCTTGGGGAGCTTCGGACCTTCCTATTGTTGGGGCCCTTAATAGGCACCGATAAACTCATCTTT. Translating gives CALGELRTFLLLGPLIGTDKLIF.

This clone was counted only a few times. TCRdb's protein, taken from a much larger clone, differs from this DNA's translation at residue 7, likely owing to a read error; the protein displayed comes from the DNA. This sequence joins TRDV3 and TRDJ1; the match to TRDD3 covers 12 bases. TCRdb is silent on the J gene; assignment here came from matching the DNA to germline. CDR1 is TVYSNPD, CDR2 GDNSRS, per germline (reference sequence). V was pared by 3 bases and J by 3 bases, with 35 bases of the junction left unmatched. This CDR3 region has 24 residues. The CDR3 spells CALIGSIPLLPLGDTLEFPDKLIF. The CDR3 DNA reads TGTGCCTTAATAGGAAGCATTCCCCTTCTCCCCCTGGGGGATACGCTGGAGTTCCCCGATAAACTCATCTTT.

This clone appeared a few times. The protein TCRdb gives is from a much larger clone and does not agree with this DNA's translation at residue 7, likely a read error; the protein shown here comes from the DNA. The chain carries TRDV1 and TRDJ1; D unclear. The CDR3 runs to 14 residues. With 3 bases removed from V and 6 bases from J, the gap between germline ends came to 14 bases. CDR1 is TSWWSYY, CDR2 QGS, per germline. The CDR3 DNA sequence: TGTGCTCTTGGGGATTGTTCTCCCCTCTATAAACTCATCTTT. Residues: CALGDCSPLYKLIF.

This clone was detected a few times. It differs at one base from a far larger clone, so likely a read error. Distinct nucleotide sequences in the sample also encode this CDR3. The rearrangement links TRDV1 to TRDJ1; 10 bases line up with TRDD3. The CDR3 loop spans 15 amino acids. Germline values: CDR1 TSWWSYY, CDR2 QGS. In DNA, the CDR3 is TGTGCACTTGCAACTGGGGGATCGAGCACCGATAAACTCATCTTT. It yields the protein CALATGGSSTDKLIF.

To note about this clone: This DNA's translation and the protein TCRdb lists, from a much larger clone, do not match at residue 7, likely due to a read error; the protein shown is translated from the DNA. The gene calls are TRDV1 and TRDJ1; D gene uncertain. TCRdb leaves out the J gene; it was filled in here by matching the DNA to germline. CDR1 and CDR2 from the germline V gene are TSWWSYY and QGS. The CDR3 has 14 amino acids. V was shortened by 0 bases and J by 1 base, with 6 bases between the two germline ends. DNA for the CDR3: TGTGCTCTTGGGGAACTACCCATCACCGATAAACTCATCTTT. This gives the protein CALGELPITDKLIF.

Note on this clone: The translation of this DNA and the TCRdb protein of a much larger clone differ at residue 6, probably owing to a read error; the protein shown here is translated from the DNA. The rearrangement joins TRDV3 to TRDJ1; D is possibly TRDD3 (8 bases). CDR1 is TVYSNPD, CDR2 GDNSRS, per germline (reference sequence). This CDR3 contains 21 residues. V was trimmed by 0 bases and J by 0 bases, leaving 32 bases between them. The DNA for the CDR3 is TGTGCCTTTAGCTCCCTTTTCATTCCTACGAGGGGATACAGCTACACCGATAAACTCATCTTT. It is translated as CAFSSLFIPTRGYSYTDKLIF.

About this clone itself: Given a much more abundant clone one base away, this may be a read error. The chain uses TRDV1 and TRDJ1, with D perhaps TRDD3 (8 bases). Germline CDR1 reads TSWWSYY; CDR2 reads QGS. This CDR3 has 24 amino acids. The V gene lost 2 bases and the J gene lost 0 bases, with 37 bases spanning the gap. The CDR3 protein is CALGESGLPAYGGLPGDNTDKLIF. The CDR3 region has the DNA TGTGCTCTTGGGGAATCTGGCCTTCCTGCATATGGGGGATTACCCGGCGATAACACCGATAAACTCATCTTT.

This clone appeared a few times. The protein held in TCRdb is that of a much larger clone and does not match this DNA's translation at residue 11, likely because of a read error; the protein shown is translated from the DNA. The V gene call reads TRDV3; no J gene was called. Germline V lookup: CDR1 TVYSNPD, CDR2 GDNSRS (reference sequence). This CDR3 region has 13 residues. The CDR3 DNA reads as TGTGCCTCCTACATGTTTCCTGCCTACAAATTCATCTTT. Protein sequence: CASYMFPAYKFIF.

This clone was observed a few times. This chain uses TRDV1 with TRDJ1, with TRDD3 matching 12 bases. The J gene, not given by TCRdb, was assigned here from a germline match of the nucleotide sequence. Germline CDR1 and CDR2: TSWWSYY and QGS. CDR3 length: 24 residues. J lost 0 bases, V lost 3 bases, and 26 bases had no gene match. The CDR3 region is CALGDSALLLTGGYRGWYTDKLIF. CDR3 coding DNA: TGTGCTCTTGGGGACTCGGCCTTGCTACTTACTGGGGGATACCGGGGGTGGTACACCGATAAACTCATCTTT.

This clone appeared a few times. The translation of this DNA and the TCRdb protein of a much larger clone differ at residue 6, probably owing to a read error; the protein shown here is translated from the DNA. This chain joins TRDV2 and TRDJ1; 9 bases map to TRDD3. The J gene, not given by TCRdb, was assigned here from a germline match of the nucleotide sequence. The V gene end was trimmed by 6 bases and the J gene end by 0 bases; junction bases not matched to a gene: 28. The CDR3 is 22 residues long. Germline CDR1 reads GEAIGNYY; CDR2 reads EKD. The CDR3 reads CACPRDREGGYNHPLYTDKLIF. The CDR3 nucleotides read TGTGCCTGTCCCCGTGATCGGGAAGGGGGATACAACCACCCACTGTACACCGATAAACTCATCTTT.

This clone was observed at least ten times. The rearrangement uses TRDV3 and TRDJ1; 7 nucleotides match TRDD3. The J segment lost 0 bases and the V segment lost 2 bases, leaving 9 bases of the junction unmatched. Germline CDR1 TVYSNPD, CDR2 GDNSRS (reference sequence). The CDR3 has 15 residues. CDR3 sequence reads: CAFLGVQEDTDKLIF. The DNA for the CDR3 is TGTGCCTTTCTGGGGGTTCAGGAAGACACCGATAAACTCATCTTT.

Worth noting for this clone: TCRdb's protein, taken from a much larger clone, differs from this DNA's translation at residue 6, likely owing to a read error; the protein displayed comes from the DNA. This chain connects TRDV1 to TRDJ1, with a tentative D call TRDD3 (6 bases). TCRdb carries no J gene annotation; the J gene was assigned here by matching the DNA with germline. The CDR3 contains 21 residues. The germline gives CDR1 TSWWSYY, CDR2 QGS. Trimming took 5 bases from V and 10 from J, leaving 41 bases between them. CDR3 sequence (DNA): TGTGCTCTTGGGAGGTTACTCTTAGGGCTGGGGATGCCCCATCAGCATATCGGACTCATCTTT. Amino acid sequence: CALGRLLLGLGMPHQHIGLIF.

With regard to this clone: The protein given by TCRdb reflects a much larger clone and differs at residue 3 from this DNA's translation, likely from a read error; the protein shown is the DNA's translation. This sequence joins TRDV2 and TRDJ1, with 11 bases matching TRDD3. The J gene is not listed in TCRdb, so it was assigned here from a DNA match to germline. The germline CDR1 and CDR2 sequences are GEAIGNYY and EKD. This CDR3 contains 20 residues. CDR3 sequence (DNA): TGTGCCCGTGACACCGTTGGTGGGGGATACGGGGAACCGTACACCGATAAACTCATCTTT. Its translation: CARDTVGGGYGEPYTDKLIF.

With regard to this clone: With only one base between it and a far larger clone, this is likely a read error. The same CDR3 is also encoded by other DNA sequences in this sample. The CDR3 reads CALGELGYSITLGINRLYTDKLIF. CDR3 DNA: TGCGCTCTTGGGGAACTCGGTTATAGTATTACTTTGGGGATCAACCGATTGTACACCGATAAACTCATCTTT. The chain uses TRDV1 and TRDJ1, with D tentatively TRDD3 (6 bases). The J gene, missing from TCRdb, was assigned here through DNA to germline matching. The CDR3 consists of 24 residues. In germline, CDR1 is TSWWSYY, CDR2 QGS.

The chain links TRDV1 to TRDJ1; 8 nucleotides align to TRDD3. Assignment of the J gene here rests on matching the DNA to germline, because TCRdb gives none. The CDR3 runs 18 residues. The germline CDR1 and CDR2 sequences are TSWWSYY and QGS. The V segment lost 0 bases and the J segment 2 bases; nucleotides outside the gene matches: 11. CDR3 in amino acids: CALGELEGTGGLTDKLIF. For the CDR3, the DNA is TGTGCTCTTGGGGAACTAGAAGGGACTGGGGGCTTGACCGATAAACTCATCTTT.

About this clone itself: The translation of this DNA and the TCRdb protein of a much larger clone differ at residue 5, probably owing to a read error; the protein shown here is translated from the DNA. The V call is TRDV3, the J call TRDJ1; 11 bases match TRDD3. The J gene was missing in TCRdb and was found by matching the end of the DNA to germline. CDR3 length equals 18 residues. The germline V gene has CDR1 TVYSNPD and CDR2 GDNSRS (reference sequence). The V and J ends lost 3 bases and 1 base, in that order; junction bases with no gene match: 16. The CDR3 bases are TGTGCCTTCTCTGCAGAGGGAACTGGGGGATATTGCACCGATAAACTCATCTTT. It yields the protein CAFSAEGTGGYCTDKLIF.

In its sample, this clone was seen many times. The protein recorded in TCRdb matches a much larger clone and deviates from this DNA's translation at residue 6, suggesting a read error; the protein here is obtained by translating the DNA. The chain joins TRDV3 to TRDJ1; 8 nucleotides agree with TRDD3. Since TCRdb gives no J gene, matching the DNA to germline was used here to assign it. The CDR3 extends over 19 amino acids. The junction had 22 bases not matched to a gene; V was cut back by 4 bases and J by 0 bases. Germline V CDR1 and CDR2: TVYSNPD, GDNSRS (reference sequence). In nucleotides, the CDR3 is TGTGCCTCCTTTCTTTCTCCACACGGGGATACTGGGTACACCGATAAACTCATCTTT. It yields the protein CASFLSPHGDTGYTDKLIF.

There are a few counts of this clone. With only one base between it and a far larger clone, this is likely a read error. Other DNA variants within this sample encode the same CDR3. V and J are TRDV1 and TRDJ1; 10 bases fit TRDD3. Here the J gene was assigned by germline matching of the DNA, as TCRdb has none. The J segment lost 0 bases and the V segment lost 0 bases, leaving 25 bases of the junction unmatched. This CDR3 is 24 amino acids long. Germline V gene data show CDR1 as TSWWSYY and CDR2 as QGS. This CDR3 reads CALGELEWVIPLYWGIPYTDKLIF. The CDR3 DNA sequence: TGTGCTCTTGGGGAACTAGAGTGGGTTATTCCCCTGTACTGGGGGATCCCGTACACCGATAAACTCATCTTT.

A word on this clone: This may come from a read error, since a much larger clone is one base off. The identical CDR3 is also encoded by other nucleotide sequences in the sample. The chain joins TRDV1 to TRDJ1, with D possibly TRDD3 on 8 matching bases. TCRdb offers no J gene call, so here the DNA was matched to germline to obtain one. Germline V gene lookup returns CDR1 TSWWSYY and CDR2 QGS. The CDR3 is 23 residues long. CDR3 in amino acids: CALGELVPTFYWGAPKPLHKLIF. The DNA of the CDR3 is TGCGCTCTTGGGGAACTAGTTCCTACTTTTTACTGGGGGGCGCCTAAGCCTCTTCATAAACTCATCTTT.

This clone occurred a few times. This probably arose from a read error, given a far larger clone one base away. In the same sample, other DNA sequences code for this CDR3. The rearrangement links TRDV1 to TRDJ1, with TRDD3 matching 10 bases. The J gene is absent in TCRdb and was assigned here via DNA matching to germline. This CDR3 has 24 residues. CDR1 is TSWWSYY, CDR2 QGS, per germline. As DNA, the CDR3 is TGTGCTCTCGGGGAACCGGGTAAGCTTCCTCAAACGTACTGGGGGATTAGGGGCACCGATAAACTCATCTTT. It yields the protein CALGEPGKLPQTYWGIRGTDKLIF.

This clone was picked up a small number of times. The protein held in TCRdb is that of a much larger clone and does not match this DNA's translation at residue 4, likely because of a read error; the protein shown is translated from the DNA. CDR3 amino acids: CACGLLGELTDKLIF. In DNA form, the CDR3 reads TGTGCCTGTGGCTTACTGGGGGAGCTCACCGATAAACTCATCTTT. J is TRDJ1 and V is TRDV2, with 9 bases that match TRDD3. No J segment appears in TCRdb, so it was assigned here by matching the sequence to germline. Germline-derived CDR1 and CDR2 are GEAIGNYY and EKD. After removal of 5 bases from V and 1 base from J, the junction contained 7 bases not matched to a gene. There are 15 residues in the CDR3.

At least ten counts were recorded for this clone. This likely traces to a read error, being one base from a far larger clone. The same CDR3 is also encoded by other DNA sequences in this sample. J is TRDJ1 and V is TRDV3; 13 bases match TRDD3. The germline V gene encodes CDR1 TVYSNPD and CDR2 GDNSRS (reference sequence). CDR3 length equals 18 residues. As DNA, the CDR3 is TGTGCCTTTGGGTTCTACTGGGGGATACGCCTCACCACCGACAAACTCATCTTT. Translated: CAFGFYWGIRLTTDKLIF.

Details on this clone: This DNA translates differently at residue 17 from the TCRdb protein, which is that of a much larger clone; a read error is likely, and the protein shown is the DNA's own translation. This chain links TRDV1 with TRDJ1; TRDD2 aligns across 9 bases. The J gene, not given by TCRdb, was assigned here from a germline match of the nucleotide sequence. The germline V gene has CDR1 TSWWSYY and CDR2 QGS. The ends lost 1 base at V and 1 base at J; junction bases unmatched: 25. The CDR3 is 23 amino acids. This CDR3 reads CALGEPHHLPTSTGRKCTDKLIF. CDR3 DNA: TGTGCTCTTGGGGAACCCCATCACCTTCCTACAAGTACTGGTCGAAAATGCACCGATAAACTCATCTTT.